Listed here is a single TCR beta chain. No antigen is known for it. The sample originates from a study of T cells after yellow fever vaccination. General observations from the study: The study re-detected most primary-vaccination clones after the booster (approximately 97% CD4, approximately 87% CD8).

This CDR3 contains 19 residues. Trimming at V came to 4 bases and at J to 1 base, leaving 10 bases not matched to a gene. Germline lookup yields CDR1 LGHNA and CDR2 YNFKEQ. Production of TCR cDNA was by 5'RACE template switching, which also added a universal primer site and UMIs. In TCRdb, the 5' RACE reads were re-called with MiXCR into one record per CDR3 protein. The sample lists 400,000 or so distinct CDR3 sequences, around a sixth occurring once. The material sequenced was PBMCs, taken before the yellow fever booster vaccination. J is TRBJ2-5 and V is TRBV4-2, with TRBD2 matching 15 bases. This receptor was obtained from a young man who received the YFV17D yellow fever vaccine. In nucleotides, the CDR3 is TGTGCCAGCAGCCCTTCTGGGACTAGCGGGGGGTCCGCCCAAGAGACCCAGTACTTC. Protein: CASSPSGTSGGSAQETQYF.